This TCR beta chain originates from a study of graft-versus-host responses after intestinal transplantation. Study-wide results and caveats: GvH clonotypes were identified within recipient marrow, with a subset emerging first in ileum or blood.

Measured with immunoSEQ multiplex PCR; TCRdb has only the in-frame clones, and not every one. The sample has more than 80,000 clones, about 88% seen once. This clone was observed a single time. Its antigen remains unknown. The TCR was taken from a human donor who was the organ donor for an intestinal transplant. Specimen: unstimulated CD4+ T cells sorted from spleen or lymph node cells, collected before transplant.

The CDR3 region is CSVLAGGHNEQFF. The CDR3 nucleotides read TGCAGCGTTCTAGCGGGGGGACACAATGAGCAGTTCTTC. The rearrangement links TRBV29-1 to TRBJ2-1, with TRBD2 identical over 11 bases. CDR3 size: 13 residues. V lost 5 bases and J lost 5; bases outside the gene matches: 2. The V gene's germline CDR1 is SQVTM and CDR2 ANQGSEA.